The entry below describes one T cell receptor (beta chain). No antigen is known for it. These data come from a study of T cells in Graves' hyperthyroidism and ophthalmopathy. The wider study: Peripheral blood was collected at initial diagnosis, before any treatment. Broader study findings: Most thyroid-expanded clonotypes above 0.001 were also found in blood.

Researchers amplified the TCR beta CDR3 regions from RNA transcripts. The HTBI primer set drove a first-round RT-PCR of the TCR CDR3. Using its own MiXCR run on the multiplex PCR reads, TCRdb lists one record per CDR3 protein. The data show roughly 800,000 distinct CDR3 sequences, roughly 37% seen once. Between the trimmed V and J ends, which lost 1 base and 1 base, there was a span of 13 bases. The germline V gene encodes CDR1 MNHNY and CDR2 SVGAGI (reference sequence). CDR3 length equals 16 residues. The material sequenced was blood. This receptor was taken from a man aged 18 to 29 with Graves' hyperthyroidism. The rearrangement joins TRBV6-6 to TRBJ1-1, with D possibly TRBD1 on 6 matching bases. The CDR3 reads CASSYYRVGGNTEAFF. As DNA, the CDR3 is TGTGCCAGCAGTTACTACAGGGTGGGTGGGAACACTGAAGCTTTCTTT.